This TCR beta chain appears in the sequencing data of a study of blood T cell repertoires in COVID-19. V dropped 5 bases and J dropped 9 bases, with 10 bases sitting between them. Germline CDR1 reads SGHTA; CDR2 reads FQGNSA. This CDR3 has 11 amino acids. As originally analysed: Reference gene primer amplification gave nucleated cell count estimates. The protocol was immunoSEQ multiplex PCR, while the TCRdb copy is restricted to in-frame clones and leaves out a portion. V and J calls and clone size come straight from that table; D and trimming were deduced from the DNA. The sample shows approximately 160,000 clones, approximately 85% of them seen only once.

The receptor was derived from a man in his sixties who had recovered from COVID-19. Source material: peripheral blood. This chain connects TRBV7-2 to TRBJ2-5; possible D gene TRBD2, 5 bases. This CDR3 is CASSPSEAQYF. CDR3 DNA: TGTGCCAGCAGCCCCTCGGAGGCCCAGTACTTC.